This record concerns one T cell receptor (beta chain) sequence. Its antigen is unidentified. The time point denotes: persistent/refractory GD, antithyroid drugs over 5 years with positive TRAb. PBMC-extracted RNA yielded the TCR library. EDTA tubes were used for drawing around 8.2 milliliters of peripheral blood. This entry comes from a study of regulatory T cells in long-lasting Graves disease. Study results and caveats: Researchers examined only peripheral blood and not thyroid tissue. Graves' patients with persistent disease showed TCR diversity lower than patients newly diagnosed.

J lost 4 bases, V lost 5 bases, and 8 bases had no gene match. The CDR3 totals 15 residues. Germline CDR1 MNHEY, CDR2 SVGEGT. Building the TCR beta libraries relied on iRepertoire HTBI primers, and CDR3 regions underwent Arm-PCR. Each CDR3 protein is one row after TCRdb ran MiXCR on the multiplex PCR reads. The data contain 450,000 or so distinct CDR3 sequences, less than 25% of them seen just once; the ten biggest clones take up over 7.5%. The rearrangement uses TRBV6-2 or TRBV6-3 and TRBJ2-5; 9 bases map to TRBD1. The sample consisted of peripheral blood mononuclear cells (PBMCs), taken when the disease was refractory, from a patient treated with antithyroid drugs. The receptor was isolated from a female donor with Graves disease. The CDR3 is CASSKDRGLRETQYF. CDR3 nucleotide sequence: TGTGCCAGCAGTAAGGACAGGGGCCTCCGAGAGACCCAGTACTTC.